This T cell receptor beta chain comes out of a study of T cell repertoires in cytomegalovirus infection. Study overall: Researchers turned to recently identified HLA-C-restricted CMV epitopes as well as well-studied HLA-B-restricted ones. From public TCR beta signatures came an indication of both CMV infection and matching HLA type. Whole-study findings and limits: The response measured ex vivo was dominated by TCR beta clonotypes (HLA-C-restricted and CMV-specific).

MiXCR, applied by TCRdb to the reads, yields one record per CDR3 protein. The data contain about 360,000 distinct CDR3 sequences, just under 35% of them singletons. This CDR3 has 16 residues. Unmatched junction bases numbered 3, after V lost 2 bases and J lost 0 bases. This clonotype was detected a few times. What it recognizes is unknown. This clonotype originated in a human donor in good health (CMV status not recorded). Some clones in this sample may be carry-over from other donors' samples. The sample in question was cultured PBMCs, obtained from culture after CMV antigen stimulation. The V call is TRBV12-3 or TRBV12-4, the J call TRBJ1-1; 10 bases agree with TRBD1. This chain's CDR3 is CASSLRQGAMNTEAFF. The CDR3 bases are TGTGCCAGCAGTTTAAGACAGGGGGCAATGAACACTGAAGCTTTCTTT.